The clone carrying this T cell receptor (beta chain) has a handful of counts. Antigen specificity is unknown. The sample originates from a study of blood T cells in healthy people across ages. Study information: Capture by template switching was about one barcoded beta molecule per two T cells.

Sample-barcoded 5' priming and a J-beta primer mix drove a second PCR of roughly 6 to 12 cycles. Sequencing recovered at least 2.5 million CDR3-containing paired-end reads from each sample. TCRdb analysed the 5' RACE reads with MiXCR anew, one entry per CDR3 protein. The data contain about 570,000 distinct CDR3 sequences, 25% to 30% of them singletons. Findings of the study overall: PBMCs left unsorted prevented a conclusive naive versus antigen-experienced comparison. Diversity of TCR beta per million T cells declined in a roughly linear way with age.

The CDR3 runs 17 residues. V was shortened by 4 bases and J by 2 bases, with 20 bases between the two germline ends. Germline assignment: CDR1 LGHDT and CDR2 YNNKEL (reference sequence). Sequenced input: blood. The TCR originated in a woman in her seventies in good health. The chain has TRBV3-1 and TRBJ2-5, with D maybe TRBD1 (5 bases). CDR3 loop: CASSPIPIGQIQETQYF. The DNA for the CDR3 is TGTGCCAGCAGCCCCATCCCAATAGGACAAATACAAGAGACCCAGTACTTC.